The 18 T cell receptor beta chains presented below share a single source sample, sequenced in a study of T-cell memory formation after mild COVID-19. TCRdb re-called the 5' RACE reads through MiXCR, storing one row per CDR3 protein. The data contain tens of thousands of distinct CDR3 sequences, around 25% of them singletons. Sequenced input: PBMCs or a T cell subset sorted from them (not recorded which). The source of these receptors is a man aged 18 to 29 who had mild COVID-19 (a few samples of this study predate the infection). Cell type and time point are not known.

This CDR3 is CSVEGVRDYGYTF. As DNA, the CDR3 is TGCAGCGTTGAAGGTGTCAGGGACTATGGCTACACCTTC. This sequence joins TRBV29-1 and TRBJ1-2, with a tentative D call TRBD1 (5 bases). The CDR3 totals 13 residues. CDR1 is SQVTM and CDR2 is ANQGSEA in the germline V gene. Trimming shortened V by 1 base and J by 3 bases, and 9 bases separated the two germline ends.

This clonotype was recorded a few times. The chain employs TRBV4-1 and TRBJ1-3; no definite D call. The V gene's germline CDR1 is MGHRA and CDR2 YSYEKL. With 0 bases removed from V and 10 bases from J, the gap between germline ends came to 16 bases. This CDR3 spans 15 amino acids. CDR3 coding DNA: TGCGCCAGCAGCCAAGATCCGGCACTCGAAAGGACCATATATTTT. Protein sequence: CASSQDPALERTIYF.

The DNA of the CDR3 is TGTGCCAGCAGCTTAGGGGAGACCCACAGGGTAAGAAATGAGCAGTTCTTC. This gives the protein CASSLGETHRVRNEQFF. This sequence joins TRBV11-2 and TRBJ2-1; D might be TRBD1 (6 bases). The CDR3 sequence is 17 residues long. V was shortened by 1 base and J by 7 bases, with 20 bases between the two germline ends. Germline-derived CDR1 and CDR2 are SGHAT and FQNNGV.

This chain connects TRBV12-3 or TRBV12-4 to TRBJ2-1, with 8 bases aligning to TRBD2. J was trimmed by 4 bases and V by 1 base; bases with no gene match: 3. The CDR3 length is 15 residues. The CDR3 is CASSLVERGYNEQFF. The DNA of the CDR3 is TGTGCCAGCAGTTTAGTCGAGCGGGGGTACAATGAGCAGTTCTTC.

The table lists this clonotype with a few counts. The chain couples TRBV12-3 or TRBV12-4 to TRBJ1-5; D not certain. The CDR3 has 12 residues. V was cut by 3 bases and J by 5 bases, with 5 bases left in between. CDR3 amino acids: CASSFGYQPQHF. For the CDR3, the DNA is TGTGCCAGCAGTTTTGGGTATCAGCCCCAGCATTTT.

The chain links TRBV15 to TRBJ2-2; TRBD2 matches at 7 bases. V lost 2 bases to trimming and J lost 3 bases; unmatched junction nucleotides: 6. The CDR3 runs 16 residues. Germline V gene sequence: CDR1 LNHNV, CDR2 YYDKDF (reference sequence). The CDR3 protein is CATSRLGSGDTGELFF. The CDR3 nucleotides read TGTGCCACCAGCAGACTAGGGAGCGGGGACACCGGGGAGCTGTTTTTT. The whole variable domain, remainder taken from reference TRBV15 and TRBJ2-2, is DAMVIQNPRYQVTQFGKPVTLSCSQTLNHNVMYWYQQKSSQAPKLLFHYYDKDFNNEADTPDNFQSRRPNTSFCFLDIRSPGLGDTAMYLCATSRLGSGDTGELFFGEGSRLTVL.

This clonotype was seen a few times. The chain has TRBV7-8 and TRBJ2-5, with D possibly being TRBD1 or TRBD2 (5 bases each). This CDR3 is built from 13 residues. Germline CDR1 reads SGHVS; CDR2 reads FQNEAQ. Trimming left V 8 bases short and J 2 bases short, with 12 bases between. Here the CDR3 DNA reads TGTGCCAGCGGACCGGGACCTCAAGAGACCCAGTACTTC. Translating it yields CASGPGPQETQYF. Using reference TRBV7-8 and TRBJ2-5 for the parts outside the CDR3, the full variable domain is GAGVSQSPRYKVAKRGQDVALRCDPISGHVSLFWYQQALGQGPEFLTYFQNEAQLDKSGLPSDRFFAERPEGSVSTLKIQRTQQEDSAVYLCASGPGPQETQYFGPGTRLLVL.

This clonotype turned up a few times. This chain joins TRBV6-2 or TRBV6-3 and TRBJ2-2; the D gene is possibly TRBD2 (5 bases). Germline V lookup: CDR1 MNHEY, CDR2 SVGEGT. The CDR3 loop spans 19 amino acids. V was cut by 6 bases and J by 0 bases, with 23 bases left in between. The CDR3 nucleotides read TGTGCCAGCAGCCGTGGACCCCAGCGCCTAGCCACGAACACCGGGGAGCTGTTTTTT. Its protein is CASSRGPQRLATNTGELFF.

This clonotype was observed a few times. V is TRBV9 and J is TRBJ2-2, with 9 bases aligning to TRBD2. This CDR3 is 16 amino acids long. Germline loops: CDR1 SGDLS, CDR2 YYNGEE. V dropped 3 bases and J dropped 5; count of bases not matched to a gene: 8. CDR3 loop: CASSEEGLAGTGELFF. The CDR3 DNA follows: TGTGCCAGCAGCGAAGAGGGGCTAGCGGGGACCGGGGAGCTGTTTTTT.

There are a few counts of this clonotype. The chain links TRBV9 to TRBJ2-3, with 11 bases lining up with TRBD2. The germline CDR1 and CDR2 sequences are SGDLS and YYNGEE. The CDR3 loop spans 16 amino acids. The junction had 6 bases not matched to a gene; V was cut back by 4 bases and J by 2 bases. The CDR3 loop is CASSPGLAVITDTQYF. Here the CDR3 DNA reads TGTGCCAGCAGCCCGGGACTAGCGGTGATCACAGATACGCAGTATTTT.

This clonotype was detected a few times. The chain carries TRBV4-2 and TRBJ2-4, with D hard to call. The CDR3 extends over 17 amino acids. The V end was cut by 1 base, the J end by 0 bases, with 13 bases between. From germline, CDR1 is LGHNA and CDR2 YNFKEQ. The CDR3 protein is CASSQGLSELAKNIQYF. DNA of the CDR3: TGTGCCAGCAGCCAAGGTCTTAGTGAGCTAGCCAAAAACATTCAGTACTTC.

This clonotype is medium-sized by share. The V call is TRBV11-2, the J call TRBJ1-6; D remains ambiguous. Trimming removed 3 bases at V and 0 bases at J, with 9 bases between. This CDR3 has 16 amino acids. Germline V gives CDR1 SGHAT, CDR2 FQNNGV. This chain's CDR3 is CASSFGPSSYNSPLHF. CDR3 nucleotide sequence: TGTGCCAGCAGCTTCGGGCCGAGCTCCTATAATTCACCCCTCCACTTT.

CDR3 sequence (DNA): TGTGCCAGCAGCTCCCCGTCAGGGTTAGACACTGAAGCTTTCTTT. It yields the protein CASSSPSGLDTEAFF. The chain carries TRBV6-2 or TRBV6-3 and TRBJ1-1, with a possible D match to TRBD1 (5 bases). The CDR3 totals 15 residues. Germline V gene sequence: CDR1 MNHEY, CDR2 SVGEGT. V lost 6 bases to trimming and J lost 3 bases, with 17 bases between them.

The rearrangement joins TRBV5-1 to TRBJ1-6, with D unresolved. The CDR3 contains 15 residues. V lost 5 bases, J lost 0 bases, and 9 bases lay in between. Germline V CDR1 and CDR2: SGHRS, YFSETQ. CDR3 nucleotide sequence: TGCGCCAGCAGTTGGCAGAGCTCCTATAATTCACCCCTCCACTTT. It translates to CASSWQSSYNSPLHF.

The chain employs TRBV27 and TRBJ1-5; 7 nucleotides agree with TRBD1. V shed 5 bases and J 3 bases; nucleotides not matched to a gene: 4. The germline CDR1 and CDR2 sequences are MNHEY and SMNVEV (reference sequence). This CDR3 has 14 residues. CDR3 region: CASSRQGINQPQHF. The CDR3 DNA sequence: TGTGCCAGCAGTCGACAGGGCATCAATCAGCCCCAGCATTTT.

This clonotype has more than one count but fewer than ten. In DNA, the CDR3 is TGTGCCACCAGCAGAGGCACAGGCTCCTACGAGCAGTACTTC. Translation: CATSRGTGSYEQYF. The chain carries TRBV15 and TRBJ2-7, with a tentative D call TRBD1 (5 bases). Between the trimmed V and J ends, which lost 1 base and 0 bases, there was a span of 7 bases. CDR3 length: 14 residues. The germline gives CDR1 LNHNV, CDR2 YYDKDF (reference sequence).

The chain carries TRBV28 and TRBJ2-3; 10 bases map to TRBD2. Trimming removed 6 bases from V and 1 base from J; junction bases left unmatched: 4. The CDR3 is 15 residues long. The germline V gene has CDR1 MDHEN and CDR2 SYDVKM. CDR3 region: CASRTLAGGTDTQYF. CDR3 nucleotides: TGTGCCAGCAGGACTCTAGCGGGGGGCACAGATACGCAGTATTTT. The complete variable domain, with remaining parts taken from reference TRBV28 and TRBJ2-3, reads DVKVTQSSRYLVKRTGEKVFLECVQDMDHENMFWYRQDPGLGLRLIYFSYDVKMKEKGDIPEGYSVSREKKERFSLILESASTNQTSMYLCASRTLAGGTDTQYFGPGTRLTVL.

The CDR3 loop is CASKKGGSYEQYV. CDR3 nucleotide sequence: TGTGCCAGCAAGAAGGGGGGCTCCTACGAGCAGTACGTC. The rearrangement uses TRBV6-2 or TRBV6-3 and TRBJ2-7; either TRBD1 or TRBD2 may fit D (6 bases each). CDR3 length equals 13 residues. Trimming left V 7 bases short and J 0 bases short, with 10 bases between. The germline CDR1 and CDR2 sequences are MNHEY and SVGEGT.